This T cell receptor beta chain was retrieved from a study of shared clonotypes between healthy human individuals (TCRdb year 2020). Background for the entire study: Three men and a couple of women, aged 18 to 49 years, made up the cohort. Per donor, three plates each were used for CD4 naive and CD4 memory, two for CD8 naive, and one for CD8 memory. Blood TCR repertoires of a handful of healthy adults were deeply sequenced to estimate repertoire size and the extent of clonotype sharing between individuals. To increase sequencing depth and limit assay-specific biases, different laboratories used diverse techniques to prepare libraries and sequence TCR repertoires. Leukapheresis yielded between about 0.94 and 8.9 billion PBMCs per donor.

Using the deep immunoSEQ assay, TCR CDR3 regions were amplified from genomic DNA by multiplex PCR. Extracted genomic DNA from each cell subset was spread evenly across all wells of several immunoSEQ 96-well plates, with each plate serving as a replicate. For sorted subsets, each replicate PCR was loaded with 200 to 250 ng genomic DNA, equivalent to some 27,000 T cell genomes. The purified libraries were quantified using a Qubit 3.0 fluorometer, sized with a Bioanalyzer 2100, and then quantified again using the KAPA Library Quantification kit. Every immunoSEQ 96-well plate was sequenced on a separate single-read 150-cycle Illumina NextSeq 550 flow cell. In the original analysis: Because only junctional sequences without quality scores were contained in the immunoSEQ output, filtering matching that applied to full-length reads could not be performed. To assign V/J genes and CDR3, sequences were annotated using PyIR, a Python wrapper for IgBLAST v1.9, with IMGT germline references. Any read was removed if the V/J assignment was weak (E-value above 1e-6), the CDR3 was missing, or the read contained stop codons, out-of-frame junctions, or ambiguous translated residues. V3J clonotypes were defined as sequences sharing an identical inferred V gene, J gene, and CDR3 amino acid sequence. Percentage overlap between repertoires was calculated by dividing the number of shared unique clonotypes by the size of the smaller repertoire. Richness of each repertoire was evaluated using RTK rarefaction, the Chao1 estimator, and Recon v2.1 estimates of unobserved clonotypes. For all TCRbeta clonotypes obtained by the gDNA method from a few donors, generation probabilities were computed with OLGA. Drawn from immuneACCESS, this table holds only the in-frame rearrangements with V and J called that TCRdb kept. Clones are partly lost; checked studies trace under half to an unresolved V gene and leave the rest unexplained. V, J and clone size are those of that table, while D and trimming were read from the DNA. This sample gives some 2,000,000 clones in total; around 96% of them show up just once. The ten largest clones take up 0.85% to 1.3% of the sample.

What the authors observed across the whole study: Pairwise subsampling led to the expectation that sequencing depth would affect the degree of clonotype sharing among donors. Incomplete sequencing was indicated by rarefaction of sorted-subset datasets, despite the large sequencing depth. Sharing across several donors was observed for approximately 4.6% of naive CD4, 3% to 3.5% of naive CD8, 2% to 2.5% of memory CD4, and roughly 0.4% of memory CD8 clonotypes. Sampling was restricted to blood, and TCR repertoires in tissues likely differ from the TCR repertoires found in blood. Naive subsets generally had larger estimated clonotype richness than memory subsets. The small number of donors limited the genetic and exposure-history diversity represented. Clonotypes shared by all four sorted-subset donors showed higher generation probabilities than non-shared clonotypes.

The germline V gene (reference sequence) gives CDR1 as GTSNPN and CDR2 as SVGIG. From cysteine to phenylalanine, the CDR3 is 12 amino acids long. The DNA shown is the 36-base CDR3, in frame from base 1. A remark on this clone: The specificity of this receptor is unknown. A single base separates this from a much larger clone, so it may be a read error.

CD8 naive samples were obtained by positive selection for CCR7 among CD45RO-negative cells, yielding a CD45RA+CCR7+ population from which TemRA cells were excluded. Healthy HIV-negative adults with no recently reported acute infections or vaccinations were included as donors. Every donor was a Caucasian adult residing in Nashville, Tennessee, USA. After blood collection by leukapheresis, PBMCs were isolated using Ficoll-Histopaque density gradient centrifugation and then cryopreserved in the vapor phase of liquid nitrogen. Purity and quantity of every magnetically sorted T cell population were checked by analytical flow cytometry. Each sorted fraction had its genomic DNA isolated and then quantified by UV absorbance on a Nanodrop 2000c.

The V and J segments used are TRBV30 and TRBJ2-5; no D segment can be confidently identified. The J call may be faulty, since TRBJ2-7 better matches the DNA end. The receptor's source is a man between 18 and 29 years old in good health. Specimen: naive CD8+ T cells sorted from blood. Explained via the paper, the cell subset or site label denotes: CD45RA+CCR7+. The bases are TGTGCCTGGAGCCCTGGTGCCTACGAGCAGTACTTC. It encodes CAWSPGAYEQYF.